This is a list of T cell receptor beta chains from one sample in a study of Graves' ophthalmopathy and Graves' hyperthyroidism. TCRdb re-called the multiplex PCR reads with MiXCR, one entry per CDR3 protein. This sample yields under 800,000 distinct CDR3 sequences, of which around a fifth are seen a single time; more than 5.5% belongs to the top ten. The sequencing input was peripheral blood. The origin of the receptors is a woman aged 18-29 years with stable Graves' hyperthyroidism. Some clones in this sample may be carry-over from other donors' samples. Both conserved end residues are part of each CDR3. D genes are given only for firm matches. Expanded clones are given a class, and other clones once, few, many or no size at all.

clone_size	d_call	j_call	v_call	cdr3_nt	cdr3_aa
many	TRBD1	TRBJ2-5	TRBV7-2	TGTGCCAGCAGCGGGACAGGGGGATGGGTGACCCAGTACTTC	CASSGTGGWVTQYF
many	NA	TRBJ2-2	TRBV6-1	TGTGCCAGCAGCAGATCAGGGACATCGAACACCGGGGAGCTGTTTTTT	CASSRSGTSNTGELFF
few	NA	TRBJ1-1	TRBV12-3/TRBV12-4	TGTGCCAGCACCCCAAGGACAGCCAACACTGAAGCTTTCTTT	CASTPRTANTEAFF
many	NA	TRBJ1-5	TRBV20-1	TGCAGTGCTAGACCGACGACCCAAGTCGCTCAGCCCCAGCATTTT	CSARPTTQVAQPQHF
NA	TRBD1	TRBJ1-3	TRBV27	TGTGCCAGCAGTTCCCTGAGGGGGCAAACTGGAAACACCATATATTTT	CASSSLRGQTGNTIYF
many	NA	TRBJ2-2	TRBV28	TGTGCCAGCAGTCCGGACAGTCCCACCGGGGAGCTGTTTTTT	CASSPDSPTGELFF
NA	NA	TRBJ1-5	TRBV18	TGTGCCAGCTCACCAGCCGGGGTGAATGTTCAGCCCCAGCATTTT	CASSPAGVNVQPQHF
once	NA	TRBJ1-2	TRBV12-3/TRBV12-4	TGTGCCAGCACTACGGACTGGTTAGGCTACACCTTC	CASTTDWLGYTF
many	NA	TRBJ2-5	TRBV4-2	TGTGCCAGCAGCCAAGATCGGGGTGGTAGTCGGACCCAGTACTTC	CASSQDRGGSRTQYF
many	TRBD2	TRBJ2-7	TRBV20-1	TGCAGTGCTAGTCTTGGGGGGGCCTACGAGCAGTACTTC	CSASLGGAYEQYF
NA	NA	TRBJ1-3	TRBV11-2	TGTGCCAGCAGCTTCATTAAAGGGCGTCCTGGAAACACCATATATTTT	CASSFIKGRPGNTIYF
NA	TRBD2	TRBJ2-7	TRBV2	TGTGCCAGCAGTGGTACCGGGACTACCTACGAGCAGTACTTC	CASSGTGTTYEQYF
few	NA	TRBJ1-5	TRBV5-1	TGCGCCAGCAGGACGCGGGGGGCGAACAATCAGCCCCAGCATTTT	CASRTRGANNQPQHF
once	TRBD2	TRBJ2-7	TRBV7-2	TGTGCCAGCAGCTGGACTAGCGGGGGGATCTACGAGCAGTACTTC	CASSWTSGGIYEQYF
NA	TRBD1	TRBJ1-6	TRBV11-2	TGTGCCAGCAGCTTGCCCCCAGGGGGTTCACCCCTCCACTTT	CASSLPPGGSPLHF
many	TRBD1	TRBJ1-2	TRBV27	TGTGCCAGCAGTCCCCGTTGGGGCAGGGGGCCAAGCTATGGCTACACCTTC	CASSPRWGRGPSYGYTF
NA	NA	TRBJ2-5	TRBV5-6	TGTGCCAGCAGTTTAGGGGGCCGGGGGGGGACCCAGTACTTC	CASSLGGRGGTQYF
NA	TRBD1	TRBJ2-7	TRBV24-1	TGTGCCACCAGTGATCCAGGAGGGCAGGGGGCAGACGAGCAGTACTTC	CATSDPGGQGADEQYF
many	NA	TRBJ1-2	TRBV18	TGTGCCAGCTCAGGGACCATCGATGGCTACACCTTC	CASSGTIDGYTF
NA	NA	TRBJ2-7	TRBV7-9	TGTGCCAGCAGCTTAGGAGGTTCAATCTACGAGCAGTACTTC	CASSLGGSIYEQYF
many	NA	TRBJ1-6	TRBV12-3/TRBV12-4	TGTGCCAGCAGTTTGTCCTCAAATTCACCCCTCCACTTT	CASSLSSNSPLHF
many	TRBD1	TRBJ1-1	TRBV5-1	TGCGCCAGCAGCTTGGAAGGCCCAGGGGGCCACGAAGCTTTCTTT	CASSLEGPGGHEAFF
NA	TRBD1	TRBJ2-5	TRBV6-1	TGTGCCAGCAGACGGGACAGCGAAGAGACCCAGTACTTC	CASRRDSEETQYF
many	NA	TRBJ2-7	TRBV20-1	TGCAGTGCCGTCGACCCACCGTACGAGCAGTACTTC	CSAVDPPYEQYF
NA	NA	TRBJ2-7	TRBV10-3	TGTGCCATCGGGACGGCAGGCTACGAGCAGTACTTC	CAIGTAGYEQYF
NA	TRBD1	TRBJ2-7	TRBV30	TGTGCCTGGAGCTCAACCGGGACAGGAGAAATCGAGCAGTACTTC	CAWSSTGTGEIEQYF
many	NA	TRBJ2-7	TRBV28	TGTGCCAGCAGTCGTTACCCCTACGAGCAGTACTTC	CASSRYPYEQYF
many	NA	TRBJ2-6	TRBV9	TGTGCCAGCAGCGTCTCCGGGGCTGGGGCCAACGTCCTGACTTTC	CASSVSGAGANVLTF
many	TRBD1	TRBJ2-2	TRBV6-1	TGTGCCAGCAGGACAGGGGGGAACACCGGGGAGCTGTTTTTT	CASRTGGNTGELFF
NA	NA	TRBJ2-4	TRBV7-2	TGTGCCAGCAGCCCGCTCCGGGGTGGCATTAAGTACTTC	CASSPLRGGIKYF
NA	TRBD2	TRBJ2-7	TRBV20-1	TGCAGTGCTAGAGATCCCCTAGCGGGAGAACGGGCCTACGAGCAGTACTTC	CSARDPLAGERAYEQYF
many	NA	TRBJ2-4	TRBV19	TGTGCCAGTAGTACGCCCCCTAGACGCTGGGCCAAAAACATTCAGTACTTC	CASSTPPRRWAKNIQYF
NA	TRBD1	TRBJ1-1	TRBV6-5	TGTGCCAGCAGTTACGCAGGGGGGTACACTGAAGCTTTCTTT	CASSYAGGYTEAFF
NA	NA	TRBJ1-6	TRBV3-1	TGTGCCAGCAGCAGCCGTAGGGGGGTATCACCCCTCCACTTT	CASSSRRGVSPLHF
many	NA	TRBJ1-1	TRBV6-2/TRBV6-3	TGTGCCAGCAGTTACTCTCGTAGGGGGAGGTCTGAAGCTTTCTTT	CASSYSRRGRSEAFF
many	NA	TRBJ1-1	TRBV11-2	TGTGCCAGCAGCCCCGACAGGTTGAACACTGAAGCTTTCTTT	CASSPDRLNTEAFF
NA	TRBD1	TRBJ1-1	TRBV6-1	TGTGCCAGCAGTGAAGGGACAGGTTTCTCATCCGGAGCTTTCTTT	CASSEGTGFSSGAFF
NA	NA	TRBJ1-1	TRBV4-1	TGCGCCAGCAGCCCTAGAGTGTGGGACACTGAAGCTTTCTTT	CASSPRVWDTEAFF
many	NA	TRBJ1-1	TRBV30	TGTGCCTGGAGTGGTCAGAACACTGAAGCTTTCTTT	CAWSGQNTEAFF
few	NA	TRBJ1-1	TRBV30	TGTGCCTGGAGTCCCAGGAGATATATGAACACTGAAGCTTTCTTT	CAWSPRRYMNTEAFF
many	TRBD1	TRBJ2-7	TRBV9	TGTGCCAGCAGCGGACAGGGGATTGCATCTTACGAGCAGTACTTC	CASSGQGIASYEQYF
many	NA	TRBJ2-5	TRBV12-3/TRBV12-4	TGTGCCAGCAGTCGAATCCTAGGAACGGAGACCCAGTACTTC	CASSRILGTETQYF
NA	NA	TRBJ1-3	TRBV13	TGTGCCAGCAGTTTATATTTCCCCTCCGAAACCATATATTTT	CASSLYFPSETIYF
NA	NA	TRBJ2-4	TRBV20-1	TGCAGTGCTTCCGTACAGGCCCGAAACATTCAGTACTTC	CSASVQARNIQYF